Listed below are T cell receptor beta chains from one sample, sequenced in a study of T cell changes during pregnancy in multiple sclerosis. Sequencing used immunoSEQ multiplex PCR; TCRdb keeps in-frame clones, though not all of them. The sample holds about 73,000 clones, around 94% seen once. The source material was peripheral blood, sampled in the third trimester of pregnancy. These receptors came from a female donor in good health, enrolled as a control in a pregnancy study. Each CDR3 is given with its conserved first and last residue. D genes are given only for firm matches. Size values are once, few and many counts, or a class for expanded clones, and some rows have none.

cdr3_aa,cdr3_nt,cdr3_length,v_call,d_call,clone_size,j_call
CSPQSGSSTDTQYF,TGCAGCCCCCAGTCGGGATCTAGCACAGATACGCAGTATTTT,14,TRBV29-1,.,few,TRBJ2-3
CASSEYLTGEQYF,TGTGCCAGCAGTGAATATCTAACCGGCGAGCAGTACTTC,13,TRBV25-1,.,.,TRBJ2-7
CASSLAWGRRVVDEKLFF,TGTGCCAGCAGCTTAGCTTGGGGGCGGCGTGTGGTGGATGAAAAACTGTTTTTT,18,TRBV11-2,.,.,TRBJ1-4
CASSIGAGVGGTQYF,TGTGCCAGTAGTATCGGGGCGGGAGTGGGGGGGACCCAGTACTTC,15,TRBV19,TRBD2,.,TRBJ2-5
CASSEIRMNTEAFF,TGTGCCAGCAGCGAGATTAGAATGAACACTGAAGCTTTCTTT,14,TRBV9,.,once,TRBJ1-1
CASSQPTGTGSEQYF,TGCGCCAGCAGCCAACCCACCGGGACAGGATCCGAGCAGTACTTC,15,TRBV4-1,TRBD1,.,TRBJ2-7
CASGTSGTSYEKLFF,TGTGCCAGCGGTACCTCCGGGACATCTTATGAAAAACTGTTTTTT,15,TRBV6-5,.,.,TRBJ1-4
CASSRDYYQETQYF,TGTGCCAGCAGCCGGGACTATTACCAAGAGACCCAGTACTTC,14,TRBV7-2,TRBD2,.,TRBJ2-5
CATSPRRGKNTEAFF,TGTGCCACCAGCCCCCGCAGGGGCAAGAACACTGAAGCTTTCTTT,15,TRBV15,.,.,TRBJ1-1
CANQTGTLYNEQFF,TGTGCCAACCAAACGGGAACCCTCTACAATGAGCAGTTCTTC,14,TRBV19,.,.,TRBJ2-1
CASGGVNYGYTF,TGCGCCAGCGGAGGAGTCAACTATGGCTACACCTTC,12,TRBV10-2,.,.,TRBJ1-2
CASSLVTRRHEQFF,TGTGCCAGCAGCTTAGTGACTCGGCGGCATGAGCAGTTCTTC,14,TRBV11-2,.,.,TRBJ2-1
CASSLIESRTQYF,TGTGCCAGCAGCTTAATCGAATCTAGGACGCAGTATTTT,13,TRBV7-3,.,.,TRBJ2-3
CASSLKAGGPPGELFF,TGTGCCAGCAGCTTAAAAGCGGGAGGGCCTCCCGGGGAGCTGTTTTTT,16,TRBV7-3,TRBD2,.,TRBJ2-2
CASSRSLGGASYNEQFF,TGCGCCAGCAGCCGCTCACTGGGGGGGGCCTCCTACAATGAGCAGTTCTTC,17,TRBV4-1,.,.,TRBJ2-1
CASSPQLAGGHFSYEQYF,TGTGCCAGCTCACCACAACTAGCGGGGGGACACTTCTCCTACGAGCAGTACTTC,18,TRBV18,TRBD2,.,TRBJ2-7
CASSPWGSGVSGANVLTF,TGTGCCAGCAGCCCCTGGGGTAGCGGCGTCTCTGGGGCCAACGTCCTGACTTTC,18,TRBV13,.,.,TRBJ2-6